What follows are 32 T cell receptor beta chains derived from one specimen sequenced in a study of monozygotic twins with inflammatory bowel disease. After re-calling the 5' RACE reads, TCRdb lists one entry per CDR3 protein, DNA absent. Its table lists a few hundred thousand distinct CDR3 sequences. The sequenced sample was blood. The source is a human donor with ulcerative colitis or Crohn's disease, or a healthy co-twin of an affected twin (not recorded which).

The chain employs TRBV5-1 and TRBJ1-6. The CDR3 is 15 amino acids. The germline V gene has CDR1 SGHRS and CDR2 YFSETQ. CDR3: CASSLAGPPGSPLHF.

The chain carries TRBV4-3 and TRBJ1-5; TCRdb selects TRBD1, and the lack of DNA leaves this call unchecked. This CDR3 is 14 amino acids long. Per germline, CDR1 LGHNA and CDR2 YSLEER. CDR3 residues: CASSQDRGGQPQHF.

J is TRBJ2-7 and V is TRBV4-3; the TCRdb D gene call, TRBD1, has no DNA to confirm it. The CDR3 runs to 15 residues. The germline V gene encodes CDR1 LGHNA and CDR2 YSLEER. CDR3 sequence reads: CASSQDRAGGYEQYF.

The V gene is TRBV2, the J gene TRBJ2-5; TCRdb's D call, TRBD2, is unchecked because there is no DNA. This CDR3 contains 14 residues. Germline V gives CDR1 SNHLY, CDR2 FYNNEI. The CDR3 here is CASSDSLPTKTQYF.

The rearrangement uses TRBV19 and TRBJ1-5; the D call of TRBD1 rests on TCRdb alone, since no DNA is present to check it. The germline V gene encodes CDR1 LNHDA and CDR2 SQIVND (reference sequence). The CDR3 extends over 17 amino acids. The CDR3 is CASSIRGAERSNQPQHF.

This chain joins TRBV3-1 and TRBJ2-5; the D gene TCRdb calls, TRBD1, cannot be checked with no DNA. Germline CDR1 reads LGHDT; CDR2 reads YNNKEL (reference sequence). This CDR3 has 16 amino acids. CDR3: CASSPTGQLIKETQYF.

The chain's CDR3 is CASSQAQGTVAKNIQYF. The chain couples TRBV12-3 or TRBV12-4 to TRBJ2-4; the TRBD1 assignment by TCRdb is unverifiable without DNA. CDR3 length: 17 amino acids.

The chain recombines TRBV6-2 or TRBV6-3 with TRBJ1-1. This CDR3 comprises 14 residues. The germline CDR1 and CDR2 sequences are MNHEY and SVGEGT. CDR3 residues: CASSYLRSNTEAFF.

The chain is built from TRBV4-2 and TRBJ2-7; checking the TCRdb D call of TRBD1 is not possible without DNA. Germline CDR1 LGHNA, CDR2 YNFKEQ. The CDR3 has 15 amino acids. The CDR3 spells CASSQETGLSYEQYF.

This sequence joins TRBV7-9 and TRBJ1-2; TCRdb gives TRBD1 as the D gene, but with no DNA this cannot be confirmed. The CDR3 has 16 residues. Germline CDR1 SEHNR, CDR2 FQNEAQ (reference sequence). CDR3 sequence: CASSFPTGGVDYGYTF.

The chain links TRBV7-6 to TRBJ1-1. Germline-derived CDR1 and CDR2 are SGHVS and FNYEAQ. The CDR3 is 13 residues long. The CDR3 sequence is CASSSDRSTEAFF.

This rearrangement joins TRBV7-2 to TRBJ1-3; the D call of TRBD1 rests on TCRdb alone, since no DNA is present to check it. This CDR3 region has 15 residues. The germline gives CDR1 SGHTA, CDR2 FQGNSA. CDR3 sequence reads: CASSLVFRAGNTIYF.

The V call is TRBV4-3, the J call TRBJ1-2; the TCRdb call, TRBD1, lacks DNA for checking. The CDR3 length is 16 residues. Germline assignment: CDR1 LGHNA and CDR2 YSLEER. CDR3 amino acids: CASSPGQLPSNYGYTF.

This sequence joins TRBV6-6 and TRBJ2-7; there is no DNA to check the TCRdb D call of TRBD1. The length of the CDR3 is 12 residues. Germline V gene sequence: CDR1 MNHNY, CDR2 SVGAGI (reference sequence). The CDR3 loop reads CASSYSEGEQYF.

This chain links TRBV6-2 or TRBV6-3 with TRBJ2-7; without DNA, the TCRdb call of TRBD1 cannot be checked. The CDR3 runs to 16 residues. Per the germline V gene, CDR1 is MNHEY and CDR2 is SVGEGT. The CDR3 sequence: CASSYRMDRPRDEQYF.

The V call is TRBV5-1, the J call TRBJ2-7; TCRdb's D gene call, TRBD1, goes unchecked for lack of DNA. Germline-derived CDR1 and CDR2 are SGHRS and YFSETQ. The CDR3 is 14 amino acids. This CDR3 is CASSFDRGGIEQYF. The entire variable domain, with the rest obtained from reference TRBV5-1 and TRBJ2-7, is as follows: KAGVTQTPRYLIKTRGQQVTLSCSPISGHRSVSWYQQTPGQGLQFLFEYFSETQRNKGNFPGRFSGRQFSNSRSEMNVSTLELGDSALYLCASSFDRGGIEQYFGPGTRLTVT.

V gene TRBV4-1 combines with J gene TRBJ2-5; there is no DNA to check the TCRdb D call of TRBD2. Per the germline V gene, CDR1 is MGHRA and CDR2 is YSYEKL. This CDR3 region has 14 residues. The CDR3 protein is CASSPRIAVETQYF.

J is TRBJ2-7 and V is TRBV20-1; TCRdb reports TRBD2, a call that lacks DNA to check it against. This CDR3 has 13 amino acids. Germline V CDR1 and CDR2: DFQATT, SNEGSKA (reference sequence). The CDR3: CSAISGGTYEQYF.

The CDR3 reads CASSHLTGEISYNEQFF. The chain has TRBV5-5 and TRBJ2-1; the TRBD1 assignment by TCRdb is unverifiable without DNA. The CDR3 is made up of 17 amino acids. Germline V lookup: CDR1 SGHKS, CDR2 YYEKEE (reference sequence).

This chain uses TRBV4-2 with TRBJ2-1; TCRdb's D gene call, TRBD2, goes unchecked for lack of DNA. CDR3 length: 16 amino acids. Looked up from germline, CDR1 is LGHNA and CDR2 is YNFKEQ. CDR3 sequence reads: CASSRVVGLAANEQFF.

The V call is TRBV5-1, the J call TRBJ2-7; TCRdb proposes TRBD1, but this gene call is untestable without DNA. Germline CDR1 is SGHRS and CDR2 is YFSETQ. The CDR3 extends over 13 amino acids. This CDR3 reads CASSAGQTYEQYF.

The chain links TRBV9 to TRBJ1-6; TCRdb designates TRBD1, a call that cannot be tested without DNA. CDR1 and CDR2 from the germline V gene are SGDLS and YYNGEE. CDR3 length equals 17 residues. CDR3 sequence reads: CASSVSGGGARVSPLHF.

The chain links TRBV5-6 to TRBJ1-3. The germline V gene has CDR1 SGHDT and CDR2 YYEEEE. The CDR3 runs 17 residues. The CDR3 protein is CASSLIGQRVSGNTIYF. Complete variable domain (other parts from reference TRBV5-6 and TRBJ1-3): DAGVTQSPTHLIKTRGQQVTLRCSPKSGHDTVSWYQQALGQGPQFIFQYYEEEERQRGNFPDRFSGHQFPNYSSELNVNALLLGDSALYLCASSLIGQRVSGNTIYFGEGSWLTVV.

J is TRBJ2-2 and V is TRBV6-5. CDR3 length: 15 residues. Germline assignment: CDR1 MNHEY and CDR2 SVGAGI. The CDR3 loop is CASSYTLGYTGELFF.

The chain is built from TRBV15 and TRBJ2-3; absent DNA, TCRdb's TRBD1 call cannot be checked. The germline V gene encodes CDR1 LNHNV and CDR2 YYDKDF (reference sequence). The CDR3 sequence is 16 residues long. This chain's CDR3 is CATSRKPGQSTDTQYF. Combining the CDR3 with reference TRBV15 and TRBJ2-3 gives the whole variable domain DAMVIQNPRYQVTQFGKPVTLSCSQTLNHNVMYWYQQKSSQAPKLLFHYYDKDFNNEADTPDNFQSRRPNTSFCFLDIRSPGLGDTAMYLCATSRKPGQSTDTQYFGPGTRLTVL.

V gene TRBV12-3 or TRBV12-4 combines with J gene TRBJ1-5; TCRdb reports TRBD1, a call that lacks DNA to check it against. The CDR3 length is 14 residues. The CDR3 region is CASRLRQGDQPQHF.

The chain couples TRBV18 to TRBJ1-1; the TCRdb call, TRBD1, lacks DNA for checking. This CDR3 is 14 amino acids long. Germline V gene sequence: CDR1 KGHSH, CDR2 LQKENI. Here the CDR3 reads CAIPASGGNTEAFF.

The chain recombines TRBV12-3 or TRBV12-4 with TRBJ2-1; the D call from TCRdb, TRBD2, cannot be confirmed without DNA. The CDR3 totals 18 residues. The CDR3 region is CASSLAGTSGGGYNEQFF.

The V call is TRBV20-1, the J call TRBJ1-1; there is no DNA to check the TCRdb D call of TRBD1. From germline, CDR1 is DFQATT and CDR2 SNEGSKA (reference sequence). The CDR3 spans 13 residues. CDR3 region: CSAQQGGNTEAFF.

The chain links TRBV7-9 to TRBJ2-4. CDR3 length equals 15 residues. Germline CDR1 SEHNR, CDR2 FQNEAQ (reference sequence). CDR3 region: CASSNQGRAKNIQYF.

The chain recombines TRBV12-3 or TRBV12-4 with TRBJ2-1; TCRdb designates TRBD1, a call that cannot be tested without DNA. CDR3 length equals 14 residues. CDR3 sequence reads: CASSLNTGVNEQFF.

J is TRBJ2-7 and V is TRBV12-3 or TRBV12-4; lacking DNA, the TRBD1 call made by TCRdb goes unchecked. This CDR3 spans 15 amino acids. This chain's CDR3 is CASRSTGTGSYEQYF.